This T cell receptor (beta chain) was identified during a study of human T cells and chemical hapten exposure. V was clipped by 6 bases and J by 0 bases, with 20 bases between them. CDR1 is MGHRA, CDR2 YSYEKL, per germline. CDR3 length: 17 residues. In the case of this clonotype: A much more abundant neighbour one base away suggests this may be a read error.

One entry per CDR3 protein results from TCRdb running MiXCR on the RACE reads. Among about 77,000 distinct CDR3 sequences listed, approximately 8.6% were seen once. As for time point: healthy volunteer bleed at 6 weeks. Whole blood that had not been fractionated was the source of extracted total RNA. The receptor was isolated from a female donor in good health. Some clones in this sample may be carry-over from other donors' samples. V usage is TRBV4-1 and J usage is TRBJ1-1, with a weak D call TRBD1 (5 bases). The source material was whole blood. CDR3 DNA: TGCGCCAGCAGGAACCTGGCTGTGGGGCAGATGAACACTGAAGCTTTCTTT. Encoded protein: CASRNLAVGQMNTEAFF.